This TCR beta chain was found in a study of control samples from healthy donors and cancer patients (TCRdb year 2020). From the germline V gene (reference sequence), CDR1 is MNHNY and CDR2 is SVGAGI. Reading from cysteine to phenylalanine, the CDR3 counts 15 amino acids. The CDR3 DNA has 45 bases and is translated from base 1. The junction shows trimming of 2 bases on V and 0 bases on J, plus 7 bases between the germline ends. The receptor library was made with the immunoSEQ multiplex PCR assay. In its TCRdb copy, this immuneACCESS table keeps in-frame sequences only and misses some clones. Where compared with another copy, unresolved V genes explain less than half of these, and the others have no known cause. Within this sample are tens of thousands of clones, with about 94% of them counted one time only. 20% to 25% of the sample is taken by the ten largest. Points on this clone: Its binding antigen is unknown. Base quality data are lacking; no much larger clone is found one base away.

Sequencing was carried out using PBMCs. This TCR came from a woman aged 45-65 years with head and neck cancer. The V and J genes are TRBV6-6 and TRBJ1-4; a confident D gene designation cannot be given. CDR3 sequence: CASSYDATTNEKLFF. In nucleotides, the sequence is TGTGCCAGCAGTTACGACGCCACAACTAATGAAAAACTGTTTTTT.